This TCR beta chain was recovered during a study of T-cell reconstitution after alpha-beta-depleted transplantation in children. This clonotype has more than one count but fewer than ten. It was with unique molecular identifiers that the TCRbeta library was prepared. TCRdb redid the calling of the PCR reads with MiXCR, one entry per CDR3 protein. The profile shows about 500,000 distinct CDR3 sequences, approximately 30% of them singletons. The CDR3 has 11 amino acids. Trimming left V 7 bases short and J 3 bases short, with 6 bases between. CDR1 and CDR2 (germline): SQVTM, ANQGSEA. The J gene is TRBJ1-4, the V gene TRBV29-1; D perhaps matches TRBD1 (6 bases). The source material was PBMCs from the stem cell graft donor, sampled from the stem cell graft. The clonotype comes from a human donor who donated a stem cell graft to a child with aplastic anemia. The CDR3 region is CSGTANEKLFF. In nucleotides, the CDR3 is TGCAGCGGGACAGCTAATGAAAAACTGTTTTTT.